Following are 30 T cell receptor beta chains from one sample sequenced in a study of control samples from healthy donors and cancer patients. TCRdb's copy holds only in-frame clones and misses some; the assay was immunoSEQ multiplex PCR. The table includes roughly 200,000 clones, about 91% detected once. Sequencing used blood. Every receptor here comes from a young man in good health.

The chain recombines TRBV5-1 with TRBJ1-2; 9 nucleotides align to TRBD1. This CDR3 is built from 18 residues. V lost 1 base, J lost 6 bases, and 16 bases stayed unmatched. The V gene's germline CDR1 is SGHRS and CDR2 YFSETQ. CDR3 sequence: CASSLTGGLNFSPDGYTF. The CDR3, as DNA: TGCGCCAGCAGCTTGACAGGGGGCCTTAACTTCTCCCCTGATGGCTACACCTTC.

V usage is TRBV24-1 and J usage is TRBJ1-1; no clear D. This CDR3 has 11 amino acids. Germline V gene sequence: CDR1 KGHDR, CDR2 SFDVKD. Trimming shortened V by 5 bases and J by 11 bases, and 11 bases separated the two germline ends. The CDR3, as DNA: TGTGCCACCAGTGTTCTTCGACTGGCTTTCTTT. Its translation: CATSVLRLAFF.

The genes are TRBV9 and TRBJ1-1; TRBD1 matches 8 bases. V shed 4 bases and J 1 base; nucleotides not matched to a gene: 12. Germline assignment: CDR1 SGDLS and CDR2 YYNGEE. This CDR3 spans 17 amino acids. DNA for the CDR3: TGTGCCAGCAGCCCCTCCACGACAGGGGCAAGGAACACTGAAGCTTTCTTT. Translated: CASSPSTTGARNTEAFF.

The chain carries TRBV5-6 and TRBJ1-2; D is perhaps TRBD1 (5 bases). CDR3 length: 12 amino acids. Trimming cost V 4 bases and J 5 bases, with 9 bases left between them. From germline, CDR1 is SGHDT and CDR2 YYEEEE. The CDR3 region is CASSTSGYGYTF. In DNA, the CDR3 is TGTGCCAGCAGCACGTCAGGGTATGGCTACACCTTC.

This clone was picked up one time. The chain couples TRBV5-6 to TRBJ2-1; 7 nucleotides align to TRBD1. In germline, CDR1 is SGHDT, CDR2 YYEEEE. The ends lost 4 bases at V and 10 bases at J; junction bases unmatched: 8. The CDR3 consists of 13 residues. CDR3 sequence reads: CASSGDRFIEQFF. CDR3 DNA sequence: TGTGCCAGCAGCGGGGACAGATTTATCGAGCAGTTCTTC.

The count of this clone is one. The chain uses TRBV5-1 and TRBJ2-2; TRBD1 aligns across 8 bases. This CDR3 has 13 residues. CDR1 and CDR2 (germline): SGHRS, YFSETQ. V dropped 5 bases and J dropped 6; count of bases not matched to a gene: 3. CDR3 coding DNA: TGCGCCAGCAGGCAGGGGGCCTCCGGGGAGCTGTTTTTT. Translation gives CASRQGASGELFF.

The DNA for the CDR3 is TGTGCCAGCAGCCCCGCTTACCCGACTAGCGGGTACACAGATACGCAGTATTTT. Amino acids: CASSPAYPTSGYTDTQYF. The chain is built from TRBV11-2 and TRBJ2-3; 10 bases are a match to TRBD2. V lost 5 bases, J lost 2 bases, and 13 bases stayed unmatched. Germline V gene lookup returns CDR1 SGHAT and CDR2 FQNNGV. This CDR3 comprises 18 residues. Together with reference TRBV11-2 and TRBJ2-3, the CDR3 gives the full variable domain: EAGVAQSPRYKIIEKRQSVAFWCNPISGHATLYWYQQILGQGPKLLIQFQNNGVVDDSQLPKDRFSAERLKGVDSTLKIQPAKLEDSAVYLCASSPAYPTSGYTDTQYFGPGTRLTVL.

This chain uses TRBV7-6 with TRBJ2-1, with 12 nucleotides matching TRBD1. This CDR3 contains 16 residues. The junction had 8 bases not matched to a gene; V was cut back by 1 base and J by 10 bases. CDR1 is SGHVS and CDR2 is FNYEAQ in the germline V gene. The CDR3 nucleotides read TGTGCCAGCAGCTTAGGGACGGGACAGGGGGCCCCAGAGCAGTTCTTC. Residues: CASSLGTGQGAPEQFF.

V usage is TRBV27 and J usage is TRBJ1-1; D perhaps matches TRBD1 (6 bases). CDR1 is MNHEY and CDR2 is SMNVEV in the germline V gene (reference sequence). The CDR3 is made up of 14 amino acids. With 5 bases removed from V and 4 bases from J, the gap between germline ends came to 14 bases. Here the CDR3 DNA reads TGTGCCAGCAGTAAACAGGGATGGGGCACTGAAGCTTTCTTT. This encodes CASSKQGWGTEAFF.

This rearrangement joins TRBV6-5 to TRBJ2-7; D gene uncertain. CDR1 and CDR2 from the germline V gene are MNHEY and SVGAGI. This CDR3 spans 15 amino acids. The ends were cut back, 0 bases at V and 4 bases at J, with 13 bases in the middle. CDR3 nucleotide sequence: TGTGCCAGCAGTTACTCGTCGGCAGGCCCTTACGAGCAGTACTTC. It codes for CASSYSSAGPYEQYF.

The chain links TRBV5-1 to TRBJ2-5; D is uncertain. There are 12 residues in the CDR3. Per the germline V gene, CDR1 is SGHRS and CDR2 is YFSETQ. The V gene lost 3 bases and the J gene lost 5 bases, with 8 bases spanning the gap. Here the CDR3 reads CASSSVGETQYF. As DNA, the CDR3 is TGCGCCAGCAGCTCGGTGGGGGAGACCCAGTACTTC.

The chain employs TRBV7-9 and TRBJ2-1; no definite D call. This CDR3 has 14 amino acids. The germline V gene has CDR1 SEHNR and CDR2 FQNEAQ (reference sequence). Between the trimmed V and J ends, which lost 3 bases and 0 bases, there was a span of 6 bases. The DNA for the CDR3 is TGTGCCAGCAGCTTGCAGGCCTCCTACAATGAGCAGTTCTTC. Its protein is CASSLQASYNEQFF.

The chain links TRBV27 to TRBJ1-2; TRBD1 is a possible D gene (5 bases). This CDR3 region has 17 residues. The V gene lost 5 bases and the J gene lost 3 bases, with 22 bases spanning the gap. Germline CDR1 is MNHEY and CDR2 is SMNVEV (reference sequence). CDR3 DNA: TGTGCCAGCAGTCCCCATCAATCCCCGCCGGGGGACTATGGCTACACCTTC. Protein: CASSPHQSPPGDYGYTF.

V gene TRBV3-1 (or the pseudogene TRBV3-2) combines with J gene TRBJ1-2; 8 nucleotides line up with TRBD1. The J segment lost 6 bases and the V segment lost 3 bases, leaving 6 bases of the junction unmatched. The CDR3 is made up of 14 amino acids. CDR1 and CDR2 (germline): LGHDT, YNNKEL (reference sequence). The CDR3 nucleotides read TGTGCCAGCAGCCAGGGAACAGGGGGTGATGGCTACACCTTC. This translates into CASSQGTGGDGYTF.

The rearrangement joins TRBV6-1 to TRBJ1-2; TRBD1 aligns across 7 bases. V shed 2 bases and J 7 bases; nucleotides not matched to a gene: 7. Germline values: CDR1 MNHNS, CDR2 SASEGT. The CDR3 is 14 amino acids. CDR3: CASSERSRTGGYTF. DNA of the CDR3: TGTGCCAGCAGTGAACGGTCGAGGACAGGTGGCTACACCTTC.

This clone was detected once. This chain connects TRBV5-1 to TRBJ2-2; perhaps TRBD1 as D (6 bases). The germline CDR1 and CDR2 sequences are SGHRS and YFSETQ. The CDR3 sequence is 14 residues long. Trimming stripped 3 bases from V and 1 base from J, with 7 bases between. The CDR3 here is CASSSGQNTGELFF. The CDR3 coding sequence is TGCGCCAGCAGCTCGGGACAGAACACCGGGGAGCTGTTTTTT.

The count of this clone is one. CDR3 amino acids: CASSREGNQPQHF. The CDR3 nucleotides read TGTGCCAGCAGTCGCGAGGGCAATCAGCCCCAGCATTTT. The rearrangement links TRBV6-5 to TRBJ1-5; D ambiguous. V lost 5 bases to trimming and J lost 2 bases, with 7 bases between them. CDR1 is MNHEY and CDR2 is SVGAGI in the germline V gene. The CDR3 consists of 13 residues.

The J gene is TRBJ2-1, the V gene TRBV2, with 9 bases lining up with TRBD1. Germline V CDR1 and CDR2: SNHLY, FYNNEI. J lost 3 bases, V lost 9 bases, and 6 bases had no gene match. CDR3 length: 14 amino acids. The CDR3: CARLGQGSYNEQFF. The CDR3, as DNA: TGTGCCAGGCTCGGACAGGGGAGCTACAATGAGCAGTTCTTC.

The V gene is TRBV5-5, the J gene TRBJ2-1; no clear D. V lost 3 bases to trimming and J lost 5 bases, with 18 bases between them. The CDR3 length is 16 residues. Germline V gene lookup returns CDR1 SGHKS and CDR2 YYEKEE (reference sequence). CDR3 DNA sequence: TGTGCCAGCAGCTCAATACAGAGAGAACCGGACAATGAGCAGTTCTTC. Amino acid sequence: CASSSIQREPDNEQFF. Using reference TRBV5-5 and TRBJ2-1 for the parts outside the CDR3, the full variable domain is DAGVTQSPTHLIKTRGQQVTLRCSPISGHKSVSWYQQVLGQGPQFIFQYYEKEERGRGNFPDRFSARQFPNYSSELNVNALLLGDSALYLCASSSIQREPDNEQFFGPGTRLTVL.

J is TRBJ2-1 and V is TRBV2; D ambiguous. The CDR3 is 14 residues long. V was clipped by 7 bases and J by 3 bases, with 13 bases between them. Germline V gene data show CDR1 as SNHLY and CDR2 as FYNNEI. The CDR3 nucleotides are TGTGCCAGCACGGCAGGCTATTACTACAATGAGCAGTTCTTC. Protein sequence: CASTAGYYYNEQFF.

The chain is built from TRBV6-5 and TRBJ2-7, with D unresolved. V was clipped by 6 bases and J by 0 bases, with 15 bases between them. This CDR3 is built from 15 residues. The germline CDR1 and CDR2 sequences are MNHEY and SVGAGI. The DNA for the CDR3 is TGTGCCAGCAGCACTGGACCGATCGGCTCCTACGAGCAGTACTTC. Its protein is CASSTGPIGSYEQYF.

In nucleotides, the CDR3 is TGTGCCAGCAGCTTGGGGGACAGGGATAATTCACCCCTCCACTTT. Its translation: CASSLGDRDNSPLHF. The rearrangement joins TRBV5-4 to TRBJ1-6; 9 bases line up with TRBD1. V gave up 0 bases and J gave up 5 bases; unmatched junction bases: 0. Germline loops: CDR1 SGHNT, CDR2 YYREEE (reference sequence). The length of the CDR3 is 15 residues.

This clone was picked up a small number of times. The chain joins TRBV29-1 to TRBJ2-7, with 8 bases fitting TRBD1. The CDR3 totals 12 residues. Germline V lookup: CDR1 SQVTM, CDR2 ANQGSEA. Trimming took 7 bases from V and 4 from J; bases not matched to a gene: 6. This CDR3 is CSARDRRYEQYF. CDR3 nucleotides: TGCAGCGCTAGGGACAGGCGGTACGAGCAGTACTTC.

The rearrangement joins TRBV13 to TRBJ1-4; 8 positions agree with TRBD1. The CDR3 extends over 17 amino acids. Trimming at V came to 4 bases and at J to 1 base, leaving 8 bases not matched to a gene. Germline CDR1 PRHDT, CDR2 FYEKMQ (reference sequence). The CDR3 DNA is TGTGCCAGCAGCTCCAGACAGGGGAGGGTAACTAATGAAAAACTGTTTTTT. This codes for CASSSRQGRVTNEKLFF. Variable domain in full (rest from reference TRBV13 and TRBJ1-4): AAGVIQSPRHLIKEKRETATLKCYPIPRHDTVYWYQQGPGQDPQFLISFYEKMQSDKGSIPDRFSAQQFSDYHSELNMSSLELGDSALYFCASSSRQGRVTNEKLFFGSGTQLSVL.

The V call is TRBV5-1, the J call TRBJ1-2; D gene ambiguous. Deletions cut 0 bases from V and 5 bases from J, with 11 bases between. The CDR3 has 14 amino acids. Germline loops: CDR1 SGHRS, CDR2 YFSETQ. The CDR3 nucleotides read TGCGCCAGCAGCTTGGTGGCAGAGCTTTATGGCTACACCTTC. Protein product: CASSLVAELYGYTF.

This chain uses TRBV4-1 with TRBJ1-5; 11 bases align to TRBD1. Unmatched junction bases numbered 13, after V lost 4 bases and J lost 8 bases. Germline V gene data show CDR1 as MGHRA and CDR2 as YSYEKL. This CDR3 spans 17 amino acids. The DNA of the CDR3 is TGCGCCAGCAGCCCAAGAGGAGACCGGGACAGGGGGAAGCCCCAGCATTTT. Amino acids: CASSPRGDRDRGKPQHF.

The chain employs TRBV5-1 and TRBJ1-3; D unresolved. Trimming took off 1 base at V and 3 bases at J, with 2 bases between the two ends. The germline gives CDR1 SGHRS, CDR2 YFSETQ. The CDR3 is 12 amino acids. CDR3: CASSLYGNTIYF. CDR3 coding DNA: TGCGCCAGCAGCTTGTATGGAAACACCATATATTTT. The whole variable domain, remainder taken from reference TRBV5-1 and TRBJ1-3, is KAGVTQTPRYLIKTRGQQVTLSCSPISGHRSVSWYQQTPGQGLQFLFEYFSETQRNKGNFPGRFSGRQFSNSRSEMNVSTLELGDSALYLCASSLYGNTIYFGEGSWLTVV.

This chain links TRBV9 with TRBJ2-3; D possibly corresponds to TRBD2 (6 bases). The CDR3 covers 15 residues. Germline V gives CDR1 SGDLS, CDR2 YYNGEE. V was clipped by 2 bases and J by 0 bases, with 10 bases between them. The CDR3 loop is CASSVGLSSTDTQYF. The CDR3 bases are TGTGCCAGCAGCGTGGGACTTTCTAGCACAGATACGCAGTATTTT.

CDR3 DNA sequence: TGCAGCGTTTGGGTCGACTACGAGCAGTACTTC. Protein product: CSVWVDYEQYF. This chain links TRBV29-1 with TRBJ2-7, with no clear D. This CDR3 contains 11 residues. The V gene lost 5 bases and the J gene lost 3 bases, with 8 bases spanning the gap. The germline CDR1 and CDR2 sequences are SQVTM and ANQGSEA.

The V call is TRBV28, the J call TRBJ1-6, with D tentatively TRBD1 (5 bases). Germline CDR1 reads MDHEN; CDR2 reads SYDVKM. V was shortened by 6 bases and J by 4 bases, with 10 bases between the two germline ends. The CDR3 is 14 residues long. The CDR3 is CASRSGLYNSPLHF. Written as DNA, the CDR3 is TGTGCCAGCAGGTCGGGACTGTATAATTCACCCCTCCACTTT.